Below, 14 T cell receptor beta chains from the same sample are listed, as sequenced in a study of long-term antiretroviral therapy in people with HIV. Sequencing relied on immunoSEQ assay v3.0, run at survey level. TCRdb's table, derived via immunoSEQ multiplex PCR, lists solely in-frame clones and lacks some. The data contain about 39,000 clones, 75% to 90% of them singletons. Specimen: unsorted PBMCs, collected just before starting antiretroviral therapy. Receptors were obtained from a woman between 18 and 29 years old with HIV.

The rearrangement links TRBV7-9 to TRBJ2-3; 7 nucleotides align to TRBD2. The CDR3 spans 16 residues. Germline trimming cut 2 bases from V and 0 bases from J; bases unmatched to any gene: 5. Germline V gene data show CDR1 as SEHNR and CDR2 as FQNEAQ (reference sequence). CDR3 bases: TGTGCCAGCAGCTTAAGTGGTAGCGGGAGCACAGATACGCAGTATTTT. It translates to CASSLSGSGSTDTQYF.

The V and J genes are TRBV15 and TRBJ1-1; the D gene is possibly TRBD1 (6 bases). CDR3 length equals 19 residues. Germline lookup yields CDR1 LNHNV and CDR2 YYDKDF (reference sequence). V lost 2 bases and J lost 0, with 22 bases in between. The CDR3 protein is CATSRLLSQTGRLNTEAFF. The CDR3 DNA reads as TGTGCCACCAGCAGATTGTTGTCTCAAACAGGGAGGCTGAACACTGAAGCTTTCTTT. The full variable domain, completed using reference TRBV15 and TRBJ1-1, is DAMVIQNPRYQVTQFGKPVTLSCSQTLNHNVMYWYQQKSSQAPKLLFHYYDKDFNNEADTPDNFQSRRPNTSFCFLDIRSPGLGDTAMYLCATSRLLSQTGRLNTEAFFGQGTRLTVV.

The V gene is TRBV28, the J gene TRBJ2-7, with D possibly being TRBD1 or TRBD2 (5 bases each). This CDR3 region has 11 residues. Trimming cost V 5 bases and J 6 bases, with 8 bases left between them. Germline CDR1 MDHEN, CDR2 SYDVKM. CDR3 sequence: CASSPGAEQYF. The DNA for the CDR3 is TGTGCCAGCAGTCCCGGGGCCGAGCAGTACTTC.

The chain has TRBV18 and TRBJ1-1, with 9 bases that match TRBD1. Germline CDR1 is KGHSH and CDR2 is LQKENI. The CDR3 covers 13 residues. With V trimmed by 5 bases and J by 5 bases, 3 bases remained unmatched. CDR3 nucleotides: TGTGCCAGCTCAGGGACAGGGACTACTGAAGCTTTCTTT. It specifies CASSGTGTTEAFF.

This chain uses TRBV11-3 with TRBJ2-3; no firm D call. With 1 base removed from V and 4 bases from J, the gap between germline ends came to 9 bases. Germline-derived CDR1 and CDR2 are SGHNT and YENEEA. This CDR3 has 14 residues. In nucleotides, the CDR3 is TGTGCCAGCAGCTTAGGACGATCCTCAGATACGCAGTATTTT. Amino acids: CASSLGRSSDTQYF.

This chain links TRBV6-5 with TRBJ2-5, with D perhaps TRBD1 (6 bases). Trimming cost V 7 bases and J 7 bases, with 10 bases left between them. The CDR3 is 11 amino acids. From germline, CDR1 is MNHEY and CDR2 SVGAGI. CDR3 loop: CASILGGTQYF. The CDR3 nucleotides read TGTGCCAGCATTCTAGGGGGGACCCAGTACTTC.

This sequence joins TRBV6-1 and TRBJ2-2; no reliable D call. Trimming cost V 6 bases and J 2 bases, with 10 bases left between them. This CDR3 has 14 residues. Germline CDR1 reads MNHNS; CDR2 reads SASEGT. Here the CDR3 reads CASRSTVNTGELFF. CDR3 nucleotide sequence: TGTGCCAGCAGATCCACAGTTAACACCGGGGAGCTGTTTTTT.

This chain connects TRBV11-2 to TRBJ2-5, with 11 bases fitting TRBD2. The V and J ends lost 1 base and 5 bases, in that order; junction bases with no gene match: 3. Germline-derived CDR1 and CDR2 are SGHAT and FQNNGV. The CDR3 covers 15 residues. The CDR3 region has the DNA TGTGCCAGCAGCTTAGGCCTAGCGGGAGGTGAGACCCAGTACTTC. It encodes CASSLGLAGGETQYF.

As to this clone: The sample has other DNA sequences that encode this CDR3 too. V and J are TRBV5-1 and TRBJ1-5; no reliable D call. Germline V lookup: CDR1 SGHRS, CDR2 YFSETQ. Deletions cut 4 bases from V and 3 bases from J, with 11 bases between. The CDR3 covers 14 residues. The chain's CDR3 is CASSPSGFNQPQHF. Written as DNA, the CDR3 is TGCGCCAGCAGCCCCAGTGGGTTCAATCAGCCCCAGCATTTT. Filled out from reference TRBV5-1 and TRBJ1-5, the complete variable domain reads KAGVTQTPRYLIKTRGQQVTLSCSPISGHRSVSWYQQTPGQGLQFLFEYFSETQRNKGNFPGRFSGRQFSNSRSEMNVSTLELGDSALYLCASSPSGFNQPQHFGDGTRLSIL.

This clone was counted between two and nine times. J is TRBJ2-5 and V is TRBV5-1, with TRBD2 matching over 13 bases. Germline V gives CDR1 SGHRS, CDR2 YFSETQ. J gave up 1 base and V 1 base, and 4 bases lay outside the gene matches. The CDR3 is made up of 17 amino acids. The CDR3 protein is CASSLWTSGSVQETQYF. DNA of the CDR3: TGCGCCAGCAGCTTGTGGACTAGCGGGAGTGTCCAAGAGACCCAGTACTTC.

Written as DNA, the CDR3 is TGTGCCAGCAGCCAATCTTTGGTCCTGGGACTGTTTTTT. Residues: CASSQSLVLGLFF. This chain joins TRBV16 and TRBJ1-4; no firm D call. The germline V and J ends were trimmed by 0 bases and 13 bases, with 12 bases remaining between them. Germline V CDR1 and CDR2: KGHSY, FQNENV. The CDR3 sequence is 13 residues long.

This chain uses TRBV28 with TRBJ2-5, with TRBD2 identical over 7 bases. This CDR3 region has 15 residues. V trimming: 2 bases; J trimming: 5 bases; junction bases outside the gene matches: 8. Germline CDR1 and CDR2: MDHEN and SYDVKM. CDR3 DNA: TGTGCCAGCAGTTTACAGCCGGGAGGCGGGGAGACCCAGTACTTC. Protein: CASSLQPGGGETQYF.

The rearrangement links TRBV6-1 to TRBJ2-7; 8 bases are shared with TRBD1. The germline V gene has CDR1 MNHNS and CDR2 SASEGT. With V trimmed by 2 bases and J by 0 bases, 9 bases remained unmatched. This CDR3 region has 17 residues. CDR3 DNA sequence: TGTGCCAGCAGTGAACTCACAGGGGGTCAGAGCTCCTACGAGCAGTACTTC. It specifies CASSELTGGQSSYEQYF.

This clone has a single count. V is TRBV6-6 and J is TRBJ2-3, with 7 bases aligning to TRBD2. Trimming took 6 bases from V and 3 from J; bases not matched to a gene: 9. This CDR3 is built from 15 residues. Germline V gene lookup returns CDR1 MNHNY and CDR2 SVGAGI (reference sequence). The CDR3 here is CASSWSREGTDTQYF. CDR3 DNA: TGTGCCAGCAGCTGGTCGAGGGAGGGAACAGATACGCAGTATTTT.